The rows below give T cell receptor beta chains drawn from one sample of a study of a mutant IDH1 vaccine in newly diagnosed glioma. Clones were sequenced by immunoSEQ multiplex PCR, and TCRdb holds only the in-frame ones, with some missing. This repertoire shows 30,000 to 40,000 clones, approximately 82% found once; its top ten account for approximately 7.1%. Their target antigens are unknown. The sequencing used PBMCs, collected from a glioma patient whose treatment included an IDH1 peptide vaccine. The receptors here all came from a woman aged 18-30 years with glioma. The CDR3 runs from the conserved cysteine through the conserved F or W. Fields, in order: V gene, CDR3 protein.

>TRBV21-1
CASSPDRVMMNTEAFF
>TRBV30
CAAEGHNTEAFF
>TRBV10-3
CAISERAGADTGELFF
>TRBV7-2
CASSLALAIAYNEQFF
>TRBV19
CASSIWAGNEQFF
>TRBV14
CASSQAHRGRSGYTF
>TRBV28
CASSLTRTWAGETQYF
>TRBV28
CASSFDRGLNYGYTF
>TRBV28
CASRYSVYEQYF
>TRBV11-2
CASSLETGRNTEAFF
>TRBV28
CASRPGGGNTIYF
>TRBV19
CASQGQNNEQFF
>TRBV5-5
CASSPDPGTGITIYF
>TRBV7-9
CASSFTQGRVDTDTQYF
>TRBV6-5
CASSWGAYYGYTF
>TRBV28
CASSRSITGSTNEKLFF